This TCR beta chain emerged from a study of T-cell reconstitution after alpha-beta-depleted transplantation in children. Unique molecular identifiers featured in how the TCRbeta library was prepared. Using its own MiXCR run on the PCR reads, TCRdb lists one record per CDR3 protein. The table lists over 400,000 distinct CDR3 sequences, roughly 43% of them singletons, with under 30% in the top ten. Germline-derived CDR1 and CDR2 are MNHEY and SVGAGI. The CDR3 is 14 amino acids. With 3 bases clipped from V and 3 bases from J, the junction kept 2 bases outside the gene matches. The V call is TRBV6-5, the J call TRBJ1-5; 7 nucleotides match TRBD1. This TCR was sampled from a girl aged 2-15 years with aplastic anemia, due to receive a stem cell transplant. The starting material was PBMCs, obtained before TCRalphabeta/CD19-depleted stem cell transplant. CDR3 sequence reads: CASSYQGDNQPQHF. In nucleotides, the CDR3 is TGTGCCAGCAGTTATCAGGGGGACAATCAGCCCCAGCATTTT.